The clone carrying this T cell receptor beta chain has just one count. The data were taken from a study of blood T cell repertoires in COVID-19. Turning to the study itself: The origin of the acute and convalescent COVID-19 samples was the United States, Italy and Spain. PBMCs, B-cell-depleted T cells, or T cells provided the cDNA or gDNA that made up the material.

The CDR3 is made up of 14 amino acids. Germline CDR1 is DFQATT and CDR2 is SNEGSKA (reference sequence). The ends were cut back, 3 bases at V and 4 bases at J, with 15 bases in the middle. As handled by the study authors: The authors estimated nucleated cell counts from reference gene primer amplification. The method was immunoSEQ multiplex PCR; TCRdb's version includes in-frame clones alone and lacks a portion of them. V and J calls and clone size follow that table, whereas D and trimming were derived from the DNA. Altogether about 130,000 clones are present, about four fifths being singletons, with the ten largest covering 3% to 3.5%.

The sequenced sample consisted of peripheral blood. The chain employs TRBV20-1 and TRBJ2-5, with a weak D call TRBD1 (6 bases). This clonotype was sampled from a woman older than 75 with acute or convalescent COVID-19. For the CDR3, the DNA is TGCAGTGCTAGTGGGCAGGGGACGAGAGAGACCCAGTACTTC. Translating gives CSASGQGTRETQYF.